This record covers a single T cell receptor beta chain. V shed 4 bases and J 4 bases; nucleotides not matched to a gene: 6. Germline V CDR1 and CDR2: SGHTA, FQGNSA. The CDR3 is made up of 14 amino acids. This specimen comes from a study of blood T cell repertoires in COVID-19. Study at large: Sample material is recorded as cDNA or gDNA derived from T cells, B-cell-depleted T cells, or PBMCs.

Per the original methods: Estimated nucleated cell counts came from reference gene primer amplification. Sequencing used immunoSEQ multiplex PCR; TCRdb keeps in-frame clones, though not all of them. That table is the source of V, J and clone size, and D and trimming were worked out from the DNA. The sample holds fewer than 450,000 clones, about 88% seen once. Study members were between about 18 and 90 years old and lived in roughly 24 US regions. Cohort allocation depended upon clinical history that participants reported. Sequenced input: PBMCs or T cells enriched from blood (not recorded which). The chain carries TRBV7-2 and TRBJ1-1; 7 bases fit TRBD1. The TCR originated in a woman in her 30s who had recovered from COVID-19. Here the CDR3 reads CASSSRQGGTEAFF. The CDR3 DNA follows: TGTGCCAGCAGCTCCAGACAGGGCGGCACTGAAGCTTTCTTT.